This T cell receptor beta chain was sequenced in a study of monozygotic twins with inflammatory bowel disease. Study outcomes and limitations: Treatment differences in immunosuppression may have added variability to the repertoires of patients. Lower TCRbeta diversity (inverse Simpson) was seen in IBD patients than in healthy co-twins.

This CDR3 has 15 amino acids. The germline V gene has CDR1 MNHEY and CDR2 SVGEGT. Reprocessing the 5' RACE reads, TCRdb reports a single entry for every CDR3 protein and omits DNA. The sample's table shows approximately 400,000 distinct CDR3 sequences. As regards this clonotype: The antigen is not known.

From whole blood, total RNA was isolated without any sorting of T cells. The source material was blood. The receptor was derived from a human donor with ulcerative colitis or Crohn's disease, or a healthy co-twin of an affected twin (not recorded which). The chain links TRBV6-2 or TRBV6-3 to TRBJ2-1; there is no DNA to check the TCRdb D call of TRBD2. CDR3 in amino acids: CASSYGTSGIDEQFF.